Below are 21 T cell receptor beta chains sequenced from a single sample in a study of blood T cell repertoires in COVID-19. Only in-frame clones appear in the TCRdb table, and some are missing; sequencing was by immunoSEQ multiplex PCR. The sample lists hundreds of thousands of clones, approximately 84% occurring once. Material for sequencing was PBMCs or T cells enriched from blood (not recorded which). The receptors originated from a woman aged 25 to 39 who had recovered from COVID-19.

The table lists this clone with a count of one. J is TRBJ1-4 and V is TRBV7-8; no reliable D call. Germline lookup yields CDR1 SGHVS and CDR2 FQNEAQ. The ends were cut back, 4 bases at V and 7 bases at J, with 7 bases in the middle. The CDR3 spans 12 residues. CDR3 protein: CASSYLFEKLFF. The CDR3, as DNA: TGTGCCAGCAGCTACCTATTTGAAAAACTGTTTTTT.

The rearrangement joins TRBV18 to TRBJ2-1; the D gene is possibly TRBD2 (7 bases). This CDR3 is built from 17 residues. Germline values: CDR1 KGHSH, CDR2 LQKENI. Trimming stripped 5 bases from V and 0 bases from J, with 17 bases between. For the CDR3, the DNA is TGTGCCAGCTCATCCCTAGGGGGAGGGAGCTCCTACAATGAGCAGTTCTTC. Residues: CASSSLGGGSSYNEQFF.

The chain combines TRBV11-2 with TRBJ2-5; 15 bases agree with TRBD2. The CDR3 runs 18 residues. The V segment lost 0 bases and the J segment 5 bases; nucleotides outside the gene matches: 7. The germline gives CDR1 SGHAT, CDR2 FQNNGV. CDR3 amino acids: CASSLDRGLAGGGETQYF. Written as DNA, the CDR3 is TGTGCCAGCAGCTTAGATCGAGGACTAGCGGGAGGGGGGGAGACCCAGTACTTC.

The rearrangement uses TRBV3-1 (or the pseudogene TRBV3-2) and TRBJ1-2; possible D gene TRBD1, 5 bases. Per germline, CDR1 LGHDT and CDR2 YNNKEL (reference sequence). Trimming took 0 bases from V and 7 from J, leaving 6 bases between them. CDR3 length: 12 residues. The CDR3 protein is CASSQEQAGYTF. Written as DNA, the CDR3 is TGTGCCAGCAGCCAAGAACAGGCTGGCTACACCTTC.

V gene TRBV19 combines with J gene TRBJ1-2; 9 bases agree with TRBD1. This CDR3 has 16 amino acids. V was pared by 6 bases and J by 3 bases, with 11 bases of the junction left unmatched. Germline V lookup: CDR1 LNHDA, CDR2 SQIVND (reference sequence). The DNA of the CDR3 is TGTGCCAGTAGCAGAAAACAGGGGGCCCCCTACTATGGCTACACCTTC. The encoded protein is CASSRKQGAPYYGYTF. Complete variable domain (other parts from reference TRBV19 and TRBJ1-2): DGGITQSPKYLFRKEGQNVTLSCEQNLNHDAMYWYRQDPGQGLRLIYYSQIVNDFQKGDIAEGYSVSREKKESFPLTVTSAQKNPTAFYLCASSRKQGAPYYGYTFGSGTRLTVV.

The V and J genes are TRBV2 and TRBJ2-5, with D perhaps TRBD2 (6 bases). The CDR3 covers 12 residues. Germline V gives CDR1 SNHLY, CDR2 FYNNEI. V was cut by 6 bases and J by 4 bases, with 9 bases left in between. CDR3 DNA sequence: TGTGCCAGCAGGGTGGGAGGAGAGACCCAGTACTTC. Residues: CASRVGGETQYF.

The chain carries TRBV13 and TRBJ2-3; TRBD2 matches 9 bases. Germline trimming cut 5 bases from V and 2 bases from J; bases unmatched to any gene: 14. This CDR3 is built from 18 residues. Per germline, CDR1 PRHDT and CDR2 FYEKMQ (reference sequence). The CDR3: CASSPVGLAGPYTDTQYF. CDR3 nucleotides: TGTGCCAGCAGCCCAGTCGGGCTAGCGGGGCCCTACACAGATACGCAGTATTTT.

This clone turned up a few times. This chain links TRBV18 with TRBJ1-1; 8 bases align to TRBD1. There are 14 residues in the CDR3. V lost 4 bases to trimming and J lost 5 bases; unmatched junction nucleotides: 6. Germline-derived CDR1 and CDR2 are KGHSH and LQKENI. This chain's CDR3 is CASSRRGRGTEAFF. The DNA for the CDR3 is TGTGCCAGCTCACGCAGGGGGCGCGGGACTGAAGCTTTCTTT.

J is TRBJ2-6 and V is TRBV19; 9 bases are shared with TRBD1. This CDR3 comprises 18 residues. The V segment lost 6 bases and the J segment 0 bases; nucleotides outside the gene matches: 9. Germline V gives CDR1 LNHDA, CDR2 SQIVND (reference sequence). The CDR3 bases are TGTGCCAGTAGCTCCAACCGGGACAGGGCCTCTGGGGCCAACGTCCTGACTTTC. Translation gives CASSSNRDRASGANVLTF.

This clone was recorded a few times. This sequence joins TRBV11-2 and TRBJ1-4, with a possible D match to TRBD1 (6 bases). CDR3 length equals 14 residues. Germline CDR1 SGHAT, CDR2 FQNNGV. With 3 bases removed from V and 8 bases from J, the gap between germline ends came to 13 bases. The CDR3 reads CASSFGTKGEKLFF. Written as DNA, the CDR3 is TGTGCCAGCAGCTTTGGGACAAAAGGGGAAAAACTGTTTTTT. The full variable domain, its missing parts supplied by reference TRBV11-2 and TRBJ1-4, is EAGVAQSPRYKIIEKRQSVAFWCNPISGHATLYWYQQILGQGPKLLIQFQNNGVVDDSQLPKDRFSAERLKGVDSTLKIQPAKLEDSAVYLCASSFGTKGEKLFFGSGTQLSVL.

The chain is built from TRBV27 and TRBJ2-3; D is possibly TRBD1 (5 bases). From germline, CDR1 is MNHEY and CDR2 SMNVEV (reference sequence). CDR3 length: 14 amino acids. The V and J ends lost 5 bases and 2 bases respectively, with 11 bases between them. CDR3 loop: CASSPTAATDTQYF. The CDR3 DNA sequence: TGTGCCAGCAGTCCGACAGCAGCCACAGATACGCAGTATTTT.

The V gene is TRBV19, the J gene TRBJ1-1; D unclear. Germline lookup yields CDR1 LNHDA and CDR2 SQIVND (reference sequence). V was trimmed by 5 bases and J by 0 bases, leaving 10 bases between them. The CDR3 contains 14 residues. The CDR3 DNA sequence: TGTGCCAGTAGTCCCTCAGGCATGAACACTGAAGCTTTCTTT. Its translation is CASSPSGMNTEAFF.

J is TRBJ2-5 and V is TRBV28; 7 positions agree with TRBD1. V shed 2 bases and J 3 bases; nucleotides not matched to a gene: 3. This CDR3 is 14 amino acids long. The germline gives CDR1 MDHEN, CDR2 SYDVKM. Here the CDR3 reads CASSLLGTEETQYF. Written as DNA, the CDR3 is TGTGCCAGCAGTTTACTAGGGACAGAAGAGACCCAGTACTTC.

The CDR3 region is CASTRTGSGDTQYF. In DNA form, the CDR3 reads TGTGCCAGCACTCGGACAGGATCGGGAGATACGCAGTATTTT. V gene TRBV6-6 combines with J gene TRBJ2-3; 7 bases fit TRBD1. Germline lookup yields CDR1 MNHNY and CDR2 SVGAGI (reference sequence). V dropped 7 bases and J dropped 5; count of bases not matched to a gene: 9. The CDR3 has 14 amino acids.

The rearrangement uses TRBV10-2 and TRBJ2-2, with TRBD2 matching over 7 bases. The CDR3 sequence is 14 residues long. V lost 2 bases to trimming and J lost 5 bases; unmatched junction nucleotides: 2. Germline CDR1 is WSHSY and CDR2 is SAAADI. The CDR3 reads CASSEQGGTGELFF. CDR3 DNA: TGCGCCAGCAGTGAGCAGGGAGGGACCGGGGAGCTGTTTTTT.

This chain connects TRBV28 to TRBJ1-1, with a weak D call TRBD1 (6 bases). The CDR3 contains 15 residues. CDR1 is MDHEN and CDR2 is SYDVKM in the germline V gene. V lost 6 bases, J lost 0 bases, and 14 bases lay in between. The CDR3 reads CASRKRQEMNTEAFF. The DNA for the CDR3 is TGTGCCAGCAGGAAGCGACAGGAAATGAACACTGAAGCTTTCTTT.

The rearrangement uses TRBV4-2 and TRBJ2-3; TRBD2 aligns across 9 bases. This CDR3 is 17 amino acids long. The trim removed 0 bases at V and 2 bases at J, leaving 6 bases unmatched. Looked up from germline, CDR1 is LGHNA and CDR2 is YNFKEQ. CDR3 in DNA: TGTGCCAGCAGCCAAGACATGAGCGGGGGGAACACAGATACGCAGTATTTT. Protein sequence: CASSQDMSGGNTDTQYF.

The chain links TRBV5-8 to TRBJ2-7; 7 bases align to TRBD1. From germline, CDR1 is SGHTS and CDR2 YDEGEE. The V segment lost 2 bases and the J segment 0 bases; nucleotides outside the gene matches: 8. CDR3 length equals 16 residues. The CDR3 reads CASSLFFGTVSYEQYF. CDR3 in DNA: TGTGCCAGCAGCTTATTTTTCGGGACAGTCTCCTACGAGCAGTACTTC.

The chain links TRBV10-3 to TRBJ2-3; possible D gene TRBD2, 6 bases. The CDR3 length is 14 residues. The ends were cut back, 6 bases at V and 5 bases at J, with 15 bases in the middle. The germline V gene encodes CDR1 ENHRY and CDR2 SYGVKD. The CDR3 reads CAIRTDVGRDTQYF. DNA of the CDR3: TGTGCCATCAGGACGGACGTCGGGAGAGATACGCAGTATTTT.

The V call is TRBV24-1, the J call TRBJ2-1; 11 nucleotides match TRBD1. CDR3 length: 15 residues. V lost 3 bases, J lost 5 bases, and 2 bases stayed unmatched. Germline V gene lookup returns CDR1 KGHDR and CDR2 SFDVKD. CDR3 region: CATSDPGQGDNEQFF. The CDR3 bases are TGTGCCACCAGTGATCCGGGACAGGGGGACAATGAGCAGTTCTTC.

V is TRBV27 and J is TRBJ2-1, with 10 nucleotides matching TRBD2. The CDR3 is made up of 16 amino acids. Per the germline V gene, CDR1 is MNHEY and CDR2 is SMNVEV (reference sequence). Unmatched junction bases numbered 7, after V lost 6 bases and J lost 2 bases. The CDR3 bases are TGTGCCAGCAGCAACCAGGGACTAGCGACCTACAATGAGCAGTTCTTC. Translated: CASSNQGLATYNEQFF.